What follows are 26 T cell receptor beta chains derived from one specimen sequenced in a study of CD8 T cells in acute hepatitis C reinfection. Time point described: naive CD8 control sorted from an acute-time-point sample. Sequenced by immunoSEQ multiplex PCR; TCRdb stores in-frame clones only, minus some. Of over 35,000 clones listed, more than 75% are singletons. Input material: naive CD8+ T cells from PBMCs. The receptors stem from a man aged 25-40 years with chronic hepatitis C.

The CDR3 here is CASSLFTGGFELDTQYF. The DNA for the CDR3 is TGTGCCAGCAGCTTATTCACGGGGGGGTTTGAGTTGGATACGCAGTATTTT. This chain joins TRBV5-6 and TRBJ2-3, with TRBD2 matching 8 bases. The CDR3 is 17 residues long. With V trimmed by 2 bases and J by 6 bases, 14 bases remained unmatched. Germline V gene data show CDR1 as SGHDT and CDR2 as YYEEEE.

The V and J genes are TRBV4-1 and TRBJ1-4; D is ambiguous. The CDR3 consists of 11 residues. Germline loops: CDR1 MGHRA, CDR2 YSYEKL. Trimming removed 5 bases at V and 5 bases at J, with 3 bases between. CDR3 amino acids: CASSLNEKLFF. The CDR3 nucleotides are TGCGCCAGCAGCTTAAATGAAAAACTGTTTTTT.

The gene calls are TRBV5-3 and TRBJ2-3; no reliable D call. TRBV5-3 is an ORF; its function is uncertain. CDR3 length: 16 residues. Trimming cost V 4 bases and J 5 bases, with 20 bases left between them. The CDR3 loop reads CARSLFHGSEQDTQYF. The CDR3 DNA reads TGTGCCAGAAGCCTCTTTCATGGATCGGAGCAAGATACGCAGTATTTT.

Remarks on this clone: A junction boundary mismatches the germline segment, possibly from a read error. The chain uses TRBV7-9 and TRBJ2-1; 7 nucleotides agree with TRBD2. This CDR3 comprises 13 residues. Germline V gives CDR1 SEHNR, CDR2 FQNEAQ (reference sequence). The CDR3 loop reads CASSPPFGGVVVF. The CDR3 bases are TGTGCCAGCAGCCCTCCCTTTGGGGGGGTCGTAGTCTTC.

This chain uses TRBV11-2 with TRBJ1-2, with a tentative D call TRBD1 (5 bases). CDR3 length equals 15 residues. V lost 5 bases and J lost 2, with 15 bases in between. Per the germline V gene, CDR1 is SGHAT and CDR2 is FQNNGV. The CDR3 protein is CASSPTLDTNYGYTF. Written as DNA, the CDR3 is TGTGCCAGCAGCCCAACCTTGGACACAAACTATGGCTACACCTTC. Filled out from reference TRBV11-2 and TRBJ1-2, the complete variable domain reads EAGVAQSPRYKIIEKRQSVAFWCNPISGHATLYWYQQILGQGPKLLIQFQNNGVVDDSQLPKDRFSAERLKGVDSTLKIQPAKLEDSAVYLCASSPTLDTNYGYTFGSGTRLTVV.

This rearrangement joins TRBV19 to TRBJ2-3; D is perhaps TRBD1 (6 bases). Trimming cost V 6 bases and J 0 bases, with 13 bases left between them. The CDR3 length is 15 residues. Per the germline V gene, CDR1 is LNHDA and CDR2 is SQIVND (reference sequence). CDR3: CASRKGQGSTDTQYF. The CDR3 DNA is TGTGCCAGTAGGAAGGGCCAGGGGAGCACAGATACGCAGTATTTT.

The chain combines TRBV2 with TRBJ2-7; 8 bases align to TRBD2. This CDR3 has 16 amino acids. Germline values: CDR1 SNHLY, CDR2 FYNNEI. With V trimmed by 0 bases and J by 2 bases, 6 bases remained unmatched. The CDR3: CASSEAEGSGAYEQYF. The CDR3 DNA reads as TGTGCCAGCAGTGAAGCTGAGGGTAGCGGGGCCTACGAGCAGTACTTC. Variable domain in full (rest from reference TRBV2 and TRBJ2-7): EPEVTQTPSHQVTQMGQEVILRCVPISNHLYFYWYRQILGQKVEFLVSFYNNEISEKSEIFDDQFSVERPDGSNFTLKIRSTKLEDSAMYFCASSEAEGSGAYEQYFGPGTRLTVT.

The V gene is TRBV7-9, the J gene TRBJ1-2; the match to TRBD1 covers 7 bases. This CDR3 has 14 amino acids. Germline CDR1 is SEHNR and CDR2 is FQNEAQ (reference sequence). The ends lost 5 bases at V and 3 bases at J; junction bases unmatched: 6. The CDR3 loop is CASSTGQTDYGYTF. The CDR3 DNA reads as TGTGCCAGCAGCACGGGACAGACTGACTATGGCTACACCTTC.

This clone was recorded once. V is TRBV19 and J is TRBJ2-7; 8 positions agree with TRBD1. Germline assignment: CDR1 LNHDA and CDR2 SQIVND (reference sequence). The CDR3 has 13 amino acids. V lost 7 bases to trimming and J lost 3 bases; unmatched junction nucleotides: 5. CDR3 residues: CASNPGQGYEQYF. The CDR3 region has the DNA TGTGCCAGTAACCCCGGACAGGGCTACGAGCAGTACTTC.

The DNA of the CDR3 is TGTGCCAGCAGACCGGGGTCAAACACCATATATTTT. This translates into CASRPGSNTIYF. The chain employs TRBV7-9 and TRBJ1-3; D is unresolved. Germline V gene data show CDR1 as SEHNR and CDR2 as FQNEAQ (reference sequence). The CDR3 runs to 12 residues. Trimming took 6 bases from V and 6 from J, leaving 9 bases between them.

The rearrangement links TRBV4-3 to TRBJ2-7, with TRBD1 matching 7 bases. The CDR3 runs to 17 residues. The J segment lost 1 base and the V segment lost 2 bases, leaving 11 bases of the junction unmatched. Germline V lookup: CDR1 LGHNA, CDR2 YSLEER. CDR3 loop: CASSQSNRGLLSYEQYF. The DNA for the CDR3 is TGCGCCAGCAGCCAATCCAACAGGGGCCTACTTTCCTACGAGCAGTACTTC.

DNA for the CDR3: TGTGCCAGTTCCCCCGGACTAGTCTCGAATGAGCAGTTCTTC. It encodes CASSPGLVSNEQFF. This chain joins TRBV19 and TRBJ2-1, with 7 bases fitting TRBD2. With 8 bases clipped from V and 7 bases from J, the junction kept 11 bases outside the gene matches. This CDR3 region has 14 residues. Looked up from germline, CDR1 is LNHDA and CDR2 is SQIVND (reference sequence).

The J gene is TRBJ2-1, the V gene TRBV9; D gene unclear. The CDR3 extends over 13 amino acids. V was clipped by 3 bases and J by 0 bases, with 4 bases between them. The V gene's germline CDR1 is SGDLS and CDR2 YYNGEE. Here the CDR3 DNA reads TGTGCCAGCAGCGAGAGCTCCTACAATGAGCAGTTCTTC. This sequence encodes CASSESSYNEQFF.

This chain connects TRBV20-1 to TRBJ1-1; possible D gene TRBD1, 5 bases. This CDR3 comprises 11 residues. The V gene's germline CDR1 is DFQATT and CDR2 SNEGSKA (reference sequence). The ends were cut back, 5 bases at V and 4 bases at J, with 8 bases in the middle. The CDR3 coding sequence is TGCAGTGCTCGGGACTTCACTGAAGCTTTCTTT. It specifies CSARDFTEAFF.

This clone was seen a few times. The V call is TRBV5-4, the J call TRBJ2-2; D is unresolved. The CDR3 extends over 14 amino acids. Trimming pared 3 bases from V and 1 base from J, leaving 7 bases between. From germline, CDR1 is SGHNT and CDR2 YYREEE (reference sequence). CDR3 nucleotide sequence: TGTGCCAGCAGCTATGGGGTGAACACCGGGGAGCTGTTTTTT. Protein product: CASSYGVNTGELFF.

The chain links TRBV5-8 to TRBJ1-2; TRBD1 might be the D (5 bases). Germline V gene data show CDR1 as SGHTS and CDR2 as YDEGEE. The length of the CDR3 is 14 residues. V was cut by 0 bases and J by 7 bases, with 13 bases left in between. CDR3 coding DNA: TGTGCCAGCAGCTTGGAGGCACCCCAGGGTGGCTACACCTTC. Translated, it gives CASSLEAPQGGYTF.

The chain carries TRBV27 and TRBJ2-5; tentatively, D is TRBD1 (5 bases). The CDR3 loop spans 15 amino acids. The germline V gene has CDR1 MNHEY and CDR2 SMNVEV (reference sequence). Trimming left V 2 bases short and J 5 bases short, with 15 bases between. CDR3: CASSLKEGVKETQYF. For the CDR3, the DNA is TGTGCCAGCAGTTTAAAAGAAGGGGTGAAGGAGACCCAGTACTTC.

The chain combines TRBV13 with TRBJ2-1; 7 bases line up with TRBD1. The trim removed 3 bases at V and 5 bases at J, leaving 7 bases unmatched. The CDR3 totals 15 residues. From germline, CDR1 is PRHDT and CDR2 FYEKMQ (reference sequence). CDR3 coding DNA: TGTGCCAGCAGCTTTATCGGACAGGACCACAATGAGCAGTTCTTC. Protein sequence: CASSFIGQDHNEQFF.

The V gene is TRBV6-5, the J gene TRBJ2-1; tentatively, D is TRBD1 (6 bases). This CDR3 comprises 15 residues. Germline loops: CDR1 MNHEY, CDR2 SVGAGI. V was shortened by 7 bases and J by 4 bases, with 17 bases between the two germline ends. CDR3 loop: CASKVGPTGYNEQFF. In DNA, the CDR3 is TGTGCCAGCAAAGTAGGCCCCACAGGGTACAATGAGCAGTTCTTC.

The chain is built from TRBV5-4 and TRBJ1-2; no reliable D call. Germline V gene sequence: CDR1 SGHNT, CDR2 YYREEE (reference sequence). The V gene lost 5 bases and the J gene lost 4 bases, with 15 bases spanning the gap. CDR3 size: 14 residues. The CDR3 nucleotides read TGTGCCAGCAGAGGAATTGGGAGTACCTATGGCTACACCTTC. Residues: CASRGIGSTYGYTF.

A single count supports this clone. This chain links TRBV4-3 with TRBJ2-7; no firm D call. V was pared by 1 base and J by 7 bases, with 5 bases between. The CDR3 totals 11 residues. Germline V gene lookup returns CDR1 LGHNA and CDR2 YSLEER. CDR3 in DNA: TGCGCCAGCAGCCAAGGTCGGGAGCAGTACTTC. Translated, it gives CASSQGREQYF.

The chain carries TRBV4-1 and TRBJ2-2; a weak D match, TRBD2 (7 bases). Trimming left V 1 base short and J 4 bases short, with 13 bases between. The CDR3 has 16 amino acids. Germline V gene lookup returns CDR1 MGHRA and CDR2 YSYEKL. CDR3 in DNA: TGCGCCAGCAGCCAAGTGGGGGGGCCCTTCACCGGGGAGCTGTTTTTT. It codes for CASSQVGGPFTGELFF.

The chain is built from TRBV4-3 and TRBJ1-6, with no clear D. Germline V gene sequence: CDR1 LGHNA, CDR2 YSLEER. This CDR3 spans 15 amino acids. Trimming left V 0 bases short and J 3 bases short, with 6 bases between. The CDR3 sequence is CASSQDRSYNSPLHF. In DNA form, the CDR3 reads TGCGCCAGCAGCCAAGATCGGAGCTATAATTCACCCCTCCACTTT.

The chain joins TRBV5-1 to TRBJ2-1; 10 positions match TRBD2. Trimming at V came to 7 bases and at J to 10 bases, leaving 8 bases not matched to a gene. Germline values: CDR1 SGHRS, CDR2 YFSETQ. The CDR3 length is 13 residues. The CDR3 DNA follows: TGCGCCAGCCGACCTAGCGGGAGAGGCGAGCAGTTCTTC. Translating gives CASRPSGRGEQFF.

The count of this clone is one. The gene calls are TRBV6-5 and TRBJ2-7, with TRBD1 matching 8 bases. The V segment lost 8 bases and the J segment 2 bases; nucleotides outside the gene matches: 11. The CDR3 contains 15 residues. CDR1 MNHEY and CDR2 SVGAGI come from the germline V gene. CDR3 in DNA: TGTGCCAGCTCCCCTCGGGGACAGGACCCCTACGAGCAGTACTTC. The encoded protein is CASSPRGQDPYEQYF.

The chain recombines TRBV27 with TRBJ1-5; TRBD1 matches at 7 bases. V gave up 6 bases and J gave up 3 bases; unmatched junction bases: 5. From germline, CDR1 is MNHEY and CDR2 SMNVEV (reference sequence). The CDR3 loop spans 14 amino acids. CDR3 protein: CASSLQGDNQPQHF. DNA of the CDR3: TGTGCCAGCAGCCTCCAGGGGGACAATCAGCCCCAGCATTTT.